The 25 T cell receptor beta chains below all came from one sample that was sequenced in a study of radiotherapy plus CTLA-4 blockade in lung cancer. Sequencing used immunoSEQ multiplex PCR; TCRdb keeps in-frame clones, though not all of them. The sample carries tens of thousands of clones, more than 70% recorded once. This sample comprised peripheral blood, obtained from a patient treated with radiotherapy plus ipilimumab. The receptors shown here come from a human donor with non-small cell lung cancer who had stable disease on radiotherapy plus ipilimumab.

The genes are TRBV19 and TRBJ1-5, with TRBD1 matching 8 bases. The junction had 5 bases not matched to a gene; V was cut back by 5 bases and J by 2 bases. The germline CDR1 and CDR2 sequences are LNHDA and SQIVND (reference sequence). This CDR3 is built from 15 residues. The CDR3 bases are TGTGCCAGTAGTCTCGGACAGGGCGGCAATCAGCCCCAGCATTTT. This encodes CASSLGQGGNQPQHF.

V is TRBV10-1 and J is TRBJ2-3; D gene uncertain. Germline CDR1 reads WNHNN; CDR2 reads SYGVQD (reference sequence). Between the trimmed V and J ends, which lost 2 bases and 0 bases, there was a span of 3 bases. There are 13 residues in the CDR3. The CDR3 spells CASSEVSTDTQYF. The CDR3 coding sequence is TGCGCCAGCAGTGAGGTCAGCACAGATACGCAGTATTTT.

The chain employs TRBV7-9 and TRBJ2-5, with D perhaps assigned TRBD1 or TRBD2 (5 bases each). Trimming took 2 bases from V and 5 from J, leaving 21 bases between them. This CDR3 region has 17 residues. Germline lookup yields CDR1 SEHNR and CDR2 FQNEAQ (reference sequence). The CDR3 bases are TGTGCCAGCAGCTTACCAGAAGGATTTGGGGGTTACGAGACCCAGTACTTC. It encodes CASSLPEGFGGYETQYF.

The chain couples TRBV9 to TRBJ2-2; D is unresolved. The V and J ends lost 0 bases and 2 bases respectively, with 11 bases between them. This CDR3 is 16 amino acids long. The germline V gene has CDR1 SGDLS and CDR2 YYNGEE. In nucleotides, the CDR3 is TGTGCCAGCAGCGTAGCAGGCGGACCTAACACCGGGGAGCTGTTTTTT. It is translated as CASSVAGGPNTGELFF.

The chain uses TRBV10-1 and TRBJ2-7, with 8 bases identical to TRBD1. This CDR3 contains 15 residues. Germline CDR1 is WNHNN and CDR2 is SYGVQD (reference sequence). V lost 8 bases to trimming and J lost 1 base; unmatched junction nucleotides: 10. The CDR3 nucleotides are TGCGCCAGCCCGCCAAGTAGACAGGGGTCCTACGAGCAGTACGTC. It specifies CASPPSRQGSYEQYV.

The chain uses TRBV5-4 and TRBJ2-3, with no clear D. With 3 bases removed from V and 3 bases from J, the gap between germline ends came to 14 bases. The CDR3 spans 15 residues. Germline V gives CDR1 SGHNT, CDR2 YYREEE (reference sequence). The CDR3 loop reads CASSSFGAATDTQYF. CDR3 sequence (DNA): TGTGCCAGCAGCTCGTTCGGAGCTGCTACAGATACGCAGTATTTT.

The rearrangement uses TRBV4-1 and TRBJ2-1; perhaps TRBD2 as D (7 bases). The CDR3 contains 17 residues. Germline CDR1 is MGHRA and CDR2 is YSYEKL. V was shortened by 0 bases and J by 10 bases, with 22 bases between the two germline ends. The CDR3 reads CASSQDRGALPRGEQFF. DNA of the CDR3: TGCGCCAGCAGCCAAGATCGGGGGGCCCTGCCGCGGGGGGAGCAGTTCTTC.

The CDR3 region has the DNA TGTGCCAGCAGCTTAGACGAGAACACTGAAGCTTTCTTT. Its protein is CASSLDENTEAFF. The chain carries TRBV13 and TRBJ1-1; D gene uncertain. CDR1 and CDR2 from the germline V gene are PRHDT and FYEKMQ (reference sequence). V was shortened by 1 base and J by 1 base, with 4 bases between the two germline ends. The CDR3 spans 13 residues.

This chain links TRBV2 with TRBJ1-1; tentative D call: TRBD1 (6 bases). Between the trimmed V and J ends, which lost 6 bases and 0 bases, there was a span of 14 bases. Germline V CDR1 and CDR2: SNHLY, FYNNEI. CDR3 length equals 15 residues. This CDR3 reads CASSTGFSLNTEAFF. DNA for the CDR3: TGTGCCAGCAGCACAGGGTTCTCCTTGAACACTGAAGCTTTCTTT. Full variable domain (rest looked up from reference TRBV2 and TRBJ1-1): EPEVTQTPSHQVTQMGQEVILRCVPISNHLYFYWYRQILGQKVEFLVSFYNNEISEKSEIFDDQFSVERPDGSNFTLKIRSTKLEDSAMYFCASSTGFSLNTEAFFGQGTRLTVV.

This clone was detected a few times. CDR3 amino acids: CASSDRQGDSPLHF. The CDR3 DNA sequence: TGTGCCAGCAGTGATAGGCAGGGTGATTCACCCCTCCACTTT. This chain joins TRBV6-1 and TRBJ1-6; maybe TRBD1 (5 bases). The CDR3 length is 14 residues. Trimming left V 3 bases short and J 8 bases short, with 11 bases between. Germline CDR1 and CDR2: MNHNS and SASEGT.

V usage is TRBV27 and J usage is TRBJ1-1; no firm D call. The CDR3 covers 15 residues. Germline CDR1 and CDR2: MNHEY and SMNVEV (reference sequence). V was shortened by 2 bases and J by 0 bases, with 10 bases between the two germline ends. As DNA, the CDR3 is TGTGCCAGCAGTTTAAGCGTGGCCCTGAACACTGAAGCTTTCTTT. This encodes CASSLSVALNTEAFF.

This clone was found once. The rearrangement links TRBV6-5 to TRBJ1-5, with a weak D call TRBD1 (5 bases). Trimming left V 3 bases short and J 1 base short, with 10 bases between. The germline CDR1 and CDR2 sequences are MNHEY and SVGAGI. CDR3 size: 15 residues. CDR3 sequence: CASSYDPGSNQPQHF. The DNA of the CDR3 is TGTGCCAGCAGTTATGACCCAGGGAGCAATCAGCCCCAGCATTTT.

The V call is TRBV5-4, the J call TRBJ1-3, with D perhaps TRBD1 (6 bases). The assigned J gene may be wrong: the sequence end matches TRBJ2-2 better. CDR3 length equals 15 residues. Germline values: CDR1 SGHNT, CDR2 YYREEE (reference sequence). CDR3 protein: CASSLFDRRDGELFF. DNA of the CDR3: TGTGCCAGCAGCTTATTTGACAGGCGTGACGGGGAGCTGTTTTTT.

This clone was counted a few times. This chain connects TRBV7-9 to TRBJ2-7; unclear D gene. V gave up 2 bases and J gave up 2 bases, with 10 bases separating them. Germline-derived CDR1 and CDR2 are SEHNR and FQNEAQ (reference sequence). The CDR3 has 14 amino acids. This chain's CDR3 is CASSLRQAPYEQYF. The CDR3 DNA reads as TGTGCCAGCAGCTTAAGGCAGGCCCCCTACGAGCAGTACTTC.

The chain recombines TRBV4-1 with TRBJ1-5, with D perhaps TRBD1 (5 bases). CDR3 length: 15 residues. V gave up 0 bases and J gave up 4 bases, with 10 bases separating them. The germline V gene has CDR1 MGHRA and CDR2 YSYEKL. CDR3 in DNA: TGCGCCAGCAGCCAAGAAGGGGACCCTAATCAGCCCCAGCATTTT. Residues: CASSQEGDPNQPQHF.

The rearrangement links TRBV6-1 to TRBJ2-3; no clear D. This CDR3 spans 12 amino acids. V was clipped by 3 bases and J by 6 bases, with 7 bases between them. CDR1 and CDR2 (germline): MNHNS, SASEGT. The CDR3 here is CASSEVGDTQYF. Here the CDR3 DNA reads TGTGCCAGCAGTGAGGTCGGCGATACGCAGTATTTT.

The chain links TRBV10-1 to TRBJ1-5; D gene ambiguous. Germline V gene lookup returns CDR1 WNHNN and CDR2 SYGVQD (reference sequence). The V end was cut by 5 bases, the J end by 5 bases, with 10 bases between. The CDR3 loop spans 13 amino acids. This CDR3 is CASSSGWDQPQHF. The CDR3 region has the DNA TGCGCCAGCAGTAGCGGTTGGGATCAGCCCCAGCATTTT.

The chain joins TRBV19 to TRBJ2-1, with 8 positions matching TRBD2. With 7 bases clipped from V and 0 bases from J, the junction kept 5 bases outside the gene matches. The CDR3 is 15 residues long. In germline, CDR1 is LNHDA, CDR2 SQIVND (reference sequence). The CDR3 spells CASNDGGASYNEQFF. The CDR3, as DNA: TGTGCCAGTAATGACGGGGGGGCCTCCTACAATGAGCAGTTCTTC.

This chain uses TRBV28 with TRBJ2-1, with TRBD2 identical over 15 bases. The V segment lost 9 bases and the J segment 3 bases; nucleotides outside the gene matches: 15. In germline, CDR1 is MDHEN, CDR2 SYDVKM. This CDR3 spans 19 amino acids. CDR3 in amino acids: CASFSVGTSGGRLYNEQFF. In DNA form, the CDR3 reads TGTGCCAGTTTTTCTGTCGGGACTAGCGGGGGGCGACTCTACAATGAGCAGTTCTTC.

This clone occurred once. This rearrangement joins TRBV9 to TRBJ1-3; the match to TRBD1 covers 9 bases. The CDR3 covers 17 residues. Germline CDR1 reads SGDLS; CDR2 reads YYNGEE. The V gene end was trimmed by 2 bases and the J gene end by 2 bases; junction bases not matched to a gene: 8. As DNA, the CDR3 is TGTGCCAGCAGCGTCGGCCACAGGGACAGGGCTGGAAACACCATATATTTT. It codes for CASSVGHRDRAGNTIYF. Complete variable domain (other parts from reference TRBV9 and TRBJ1-3): DSGVTQTPKHLITATGQRVTLRCSPRSGDLSVYWYQQSLDQGLQFLIQYYNGEERAKGNILERFSAQQFPDLHSELNLSSLELGDSALYFCASSVGHRDRAGNTIYFGEGSWLTVV.

This chain joins TRBV5-1 and TRBJ2-6; D unresolved. CDR3 size: 12 residues. V shed 0 bases and J shed 9 bases, with 4 bases lying between them. The germline V gene encodes CDR1 SGHRS and CDR2 YFSETQ. Written as DNA, the CDR3 is TGCGCCAGCAGCTTGGAGGACAACGTCCTGACTTTC. Protein: CASSLEDNVLTF.

The gene calls are TRBV19 and TRBJ1-5; unclear D gene. The ends were cut back, 0 bases at V and 5 bases at J, with 20 bases in the middle. This CDR3 is 18 amino acids long. Per germline, CDR1 LNHDA and CDR2 SQIVND (reference sequence). The CDR3 DNA is TGTGCCAGTAGTATAGATCATGGAGTGTCCCCCCCGTATCAGCCCCAGCATTTT. This codes for CASSIDHGVSPPYQPQHF. The complete variable domain, with remaining parts taken from reference TRBV19 and TRBJ1-5, reads DGGITQSPKYLFRKEGQNVTLSCEQNLNHDAMYWYRQDPGQGLRLIYYSQIVNDFQKGDIAEGYSVSREKKESFPLTVTSAQKNPTAFYLCASSIDHGVSPPYQPQHFGDGTRLSIL.

This chain connects TRBV9 to TRBJ2-3; D possibly uses TRBD1 or TRBD2 (5 bases each). Germline assignment: CDR1 SGDLS and CDR2 YYNGEE. Between the trimmed V and J ends, which lost 0 bases and 4 bases, there was a span of 21 bases. The CDR3 runs to 18 residues. The CDR3 region has the DNA TGTGCCAGCAGCGTAGTTTCCGGGGTCCAGGGTCTATCAGATACGCAGTATTTT. Amino acid sequence: CASSVVSGVQGLSDTQYF.

The chain combines TRBV5-1 with TRBJ1-4; TRBD1 aligns across 8 bases. Germline V CDR1 and CDR2: SGHRS, YFSETQ. V gave up 1 base and J gave up 7 bases; unmatched junction bases: 12. The CDR3 has 17 amino acids. The CDR3 nucleotides are TGCGCCAGCAGCTTGTTAGCCCAGGGGGCGGTAGGTGAAAAACTGTTTTTT. Encoded protein: CASSLLAQGAVGEKLFF.

CDR3 coding DNA: TGTGCCAGCAGTGGGTTGACTGTGAACACTGAAGCTTTCTTT. Its translation: CASSGLTVNTEAFF. V and J are TRBV6-5 and TRBJ1-1; D gene unclear. Trimming left V 5 bases short and J 0 bases short, with 10 bases between. Looked up from germline, CDR1 is MNHEY and CDR2 is SVGAGI. CDR3 size: 14 residues.